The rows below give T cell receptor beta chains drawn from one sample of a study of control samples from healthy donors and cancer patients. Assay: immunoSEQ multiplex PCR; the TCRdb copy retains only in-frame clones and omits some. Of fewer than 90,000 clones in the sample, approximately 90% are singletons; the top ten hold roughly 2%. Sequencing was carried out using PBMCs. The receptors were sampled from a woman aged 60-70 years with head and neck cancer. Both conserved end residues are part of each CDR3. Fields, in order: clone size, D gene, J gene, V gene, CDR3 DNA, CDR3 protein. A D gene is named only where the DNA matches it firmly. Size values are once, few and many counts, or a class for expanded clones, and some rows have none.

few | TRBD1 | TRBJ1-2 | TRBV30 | TGTGCCTGGAGTACGGGACAGGGCAATTGGGGCTACACCTTC | CAWSTGQGNWGYTF
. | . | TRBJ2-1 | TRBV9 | TGTGCCAGCAGCAGACTAGAGAATGAGCAGTTCTTC | CASSRLENEQFF
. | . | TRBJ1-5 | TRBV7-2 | TGTGCCAGCAGCTTAGGGGGCCCAGGGGATTTTCAGCCCCAGCATTTT | CASSLGGPGDFQPQHF
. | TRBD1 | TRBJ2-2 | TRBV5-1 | TGCGCCAGCAGCTCATCCGGGACAGGGCTCACCGGGGAGCTGTTTTTT | CASSSSGTGLTGELFF
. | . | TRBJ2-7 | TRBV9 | TGTGCCAGCAGCGTAGACCCGGTCCCCTCCTACGAGCAGTACTTC | CASSVDPVPSYEQYF
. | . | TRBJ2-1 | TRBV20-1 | TGCAGTGTTAGTCCCACGACTACATTACGGGATGAGCAGTTCTTC | CSVSPTTTLRDEQFF
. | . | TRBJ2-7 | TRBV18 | TGTGCCAGCTCACGGGACCTGGGCTCCGAGCAGTACTTC | CASSRDLGSEQYF
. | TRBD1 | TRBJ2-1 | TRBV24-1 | TGTGCCACCAGTGGGGGCTCAGGGGGCGCAGGAAATGAGCAGTTCTTC | CATSGGSGGAGNEQFF
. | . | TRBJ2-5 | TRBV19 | TGTGCCAGTAGTTTCACAGTAAAAGAGACCCAGTACTTC | CASSFTVKETQYF
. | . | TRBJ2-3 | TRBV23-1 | TGCGCCAGCAGTCAATCGGCTAGCGGCACAGATACGCAGTATTTT | CASSQSASGTDTQYF
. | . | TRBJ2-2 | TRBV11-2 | TGTGCCAGCAGCTTAGAGTGGACAGCGACCGGGGAGCTGTTTTTT | CASSLEWTATGELFF
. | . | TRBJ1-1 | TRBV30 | TGTGCCTGGCGACGGACGATGAACACTGAAGCTTTCTTT | CAWRRTMNTEAFF
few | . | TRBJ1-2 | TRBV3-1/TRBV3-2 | TGTGCCAGCAGCCAACCGGACTATGGCTACACCTTC | CASSQPDYGYTF
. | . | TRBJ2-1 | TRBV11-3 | TGTGCCAGCAGCTTCCATTCTGAGCAGTTCTTC | CASSFHSEQFF
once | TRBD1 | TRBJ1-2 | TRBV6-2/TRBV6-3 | TGTGCCAGCAGCACCGGGACAGGGGCATACGGCTACACCTTC | CASSTGTGAYGYTF
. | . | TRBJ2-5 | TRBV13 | TGTGCCAGCAGCCGCGGACAGATAGAGACCCAGTACTTC | CASSRGQIETQYF
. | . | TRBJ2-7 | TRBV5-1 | TGCGCCAGCAGCTTTTTGGCCCCAGGGAAGATGCACGAGCAGTACTTC | CASSFLAPGKMHEQYF
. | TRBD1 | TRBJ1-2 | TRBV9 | TGTGCCAGCAGCGTAGCTACAGGGACAGCATTTTTTGGCTACACCTTC | CASSVATGTAFFGYTF
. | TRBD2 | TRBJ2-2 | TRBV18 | TGTGCCAGCTCACCAGGCACAGCGGGAGGGCCGTCCGGGGAGCTGTTTTTT | CASSPGTAGGPSGELFF
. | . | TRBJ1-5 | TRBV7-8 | TGTGCCAGCAGCTTACTAGGGGATAAAAATCAGCCCCAGCATTTT | CASSLLGDKNQPQHF
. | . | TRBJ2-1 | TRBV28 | TGTGCCAGCAGTACAGGATTACTAAATGAGCAGTTCTTC | CASSTGLLNEQFF
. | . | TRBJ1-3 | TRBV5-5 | TGTGCCAGCAGCGTACAACAACCACGCTCTGGAAACACCATATATTTT | CASSVQQPRSGNTIYF
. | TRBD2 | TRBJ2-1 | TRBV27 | TGTGCCATCAGCAGTGGGGAGCGGGAGGGGTTCTACAATGAGCAGTTCTTC | CAISSGEREGFYNEQFF
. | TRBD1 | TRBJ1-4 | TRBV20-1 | TGCAGTGCTAGTAGTCAGGGACAGGGTAGGGGGGAAAAACTGTTTTTT | CSASSQGQGRGEKLFF
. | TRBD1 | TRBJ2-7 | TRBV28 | TGTGCCAGCACCCCAGGGGGTTCTTACGAGCAGTACTTC | CASTPGGSYEQYF
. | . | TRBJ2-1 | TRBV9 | TGTGCCAGCAGCGTAGAGGTCGGGAGTTCCTACAATGAGCAGTTCTTC | CASSVEVGSSYNEQFF
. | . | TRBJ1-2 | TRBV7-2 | TGTGCCAGCAGCCTGGACCCCTTCGGGAACTATGGCTACACCTTC | CASSLDPFGNYGYTF
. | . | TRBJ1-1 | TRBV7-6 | TGTGCCAGCAGCAGCGGACAGATACTGAACACTGAAGCTTTCTTT | CASSSGQILNTEAFF
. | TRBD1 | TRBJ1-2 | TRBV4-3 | TGCGCCAGCAGCCAAGATGGACAGGGGGCTGTTGGTGGCTACACCTTC | CASSQDGQGAVGGYTF
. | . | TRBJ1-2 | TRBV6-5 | TGTGCCAGCAGCACTCGGGAGATTAACTATGGCTACACCTTC | CASSTREINYGYTF
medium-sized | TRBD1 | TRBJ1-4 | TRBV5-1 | TGCGCCAGCAGCTTGGCACCAGGGGGGACAACTAATGAAAAACTGTTTTTT | CASSLAPGGTTNEKLFF
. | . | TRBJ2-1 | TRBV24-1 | TGTGCCACCAGTGATTTTCGAGCGGGTTTTTACAATGAGCAGTTCTTC | CATSDFRAGFYNEQFF
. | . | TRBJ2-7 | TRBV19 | TGTGCCAGTAGTAACCTCGACGAGCAGTACTTC | CASSNLDEQYF